The T cell receptor beta chain under discussion was sequenced for a study of shared clonotypes between healthy human individuals (dated by TCRdb to between 2020 and 2021). Context from the whole study: The cohort comprised a couple of women and a few men aged 18 to 49 years. Blood TCR repertoires of several healthy adults were deeply sequenced to estimate repertoire size and the extent of clonotype sharing between individuals. Between about 0.94 and 8.9 billion PBMCs per donor were obtained by leukapheresis. Different laboratories and diverse techniques were used to prepare libraries and sequence TCR repertoires, to increase sequencing depth and limit assay-specific biases. Per donor, three plates each were used for CD4 naive and CD4 memory, two for CD8 naive, and one for CD8 memory.

Trimming removed 1 base from V and 1 base from J, leaving 10 bases between the germline ends. Measured from the cysteine to the phenylalanine, the CDR3 is 14 residues long. The CDR3 DNA has 42 bases and is translated from base 1. CDR1 and CDR2 were assigned from the germline V gene as SQVTM and ANQGSEA. What the study reported, not specific to this receptor: Across a few donors, approximately 5% of naive CD4, roughly 3.8% of naive CD8, 2% to 2.5% of memory CD4, and 0.4% of memory CD8 clonotypes were shared. Naive subsets generally had larger estimated clonotype richness than memory subsets. Higher generation probabilities were observed for clonotypes shared by all four sorted-subset donors than for non-shared clonotypes. Because the study included only a small number of donors, the genetic and exposure-history diversity represented was limited. Sampling was restricted to blood, and TCR repertoires in tissue are likely to differ from TCR repertoires in blood. Based on pairwise subsampling, the degree of clonotype sharing among donors was expected to be affected by sequencing depth. Even with the large sequencing depth, rarefaction of the sorted-subset datasets indicated that sequencing was incomplete.

CD8 naive samples were CD45RO-negative cells positively selected for CCR7, giving a CD45RA+CCR7+ population that excluded TemRA cells. Healthy HIV-negative adults with no recently reported acute infections or vaccinations were included as donors. Only Caucasian adults living in Nashville, Tennessee, USA were represented among the donors. Blood was obtained by leukapheresis, after which PBMCs were separated by Ficoll-Histopaque density gradient centrifugation and cryopreserved in liquid nitrogen vapor phase. Purity and quantity of every magnetically sorted T cell population were checked by analytical flow cytometry. Genomic DNA was isolated from every sorted fraction and measured by UV absorbance on a Nanodrop 2000c. Using the deep immunoSEQ assay, multiplex PCR amplified TCR CDR3 regions from genomic DNA. Extracted genomic DNA from each cell subset was distributed evenly across all wells of several immunoSEQ 96-well plates, and each plate was treated as a replicate. Each replicate PCR for sorted subsets received about 180 ng genomic DNA, equal to roughly 30,000 T cell genomes. The purified libraries were quantified using a Qubit 3.0 fluorometer, sized with a Bioanalyzer 2100, and then quantified again using the KAPA Library Quantification kit. A separate single-read 150-cycle Illumina NextSeq 550 flow cell was used to sequence each immunoSEQ 96-well plate. Under the source paper's analysis protocol: The immunoSEQ output contained only junctional sequences without quality scores, so filtering could not match that applied to full-length reads. Sequences were annotated with PyIR, a Python wrapper for IgBLAST v1.9, and V/J genes and CDR3 were assigned using IMGT germline references. Reads were filtered out if the reads had weak V/J assignments (E-value above 1e-6), no CDR3, stop codons, out-of-frame junctions, or ambiguous translated residues. V3J clonotypes were defined as sequences sharing an identical inferred V gene, J gene, and CDR3 amino acid sequence. The percentage overlap between two repertoires was calculated by dividing the number of shared unique clonotypes by the size of the smaller repertoire. Repertoire richness was assessed with RTK rarefaction, the Chao1 estimator, and Recon v2.1 estimates of unobserved clonotypes. OLGA was used to compute generation probabilities for all TCRbeta clonotypes that the gDNA method yielded from several donors. The table comes from immuneACCESS by way of TCRdb, which keeps in-frame sequences with V and J called. Part of the clones is missing from these tables; in studies checked, under half for an unresolved V gene and the rest for unknown reasons. The V and J calls and the clone size are those of that table, but D and trimming were determined from the DNA. The sample contains some 2.1 million clones, 80% to 95% of them found a single time. The ten largest clonotypes hold 1.5% to 2% of the sample.

About this clone: The antigen it binds to is not known. No base quality values were provided; no much bigger clone lies one nucleotide off.

The source of this sequence is a man between 18 and 29 years old in good health. Some clones in this sample may be carry-over from other donors' samples. The specimen sequenced was naive CD8+ T cells from PBMCs. The cell subset or site label for this specimen denotes: CD45RA+CCR7+. The rearrangement combines TRBV29-1 with TRBJ1-1; no D gene call is confident. The nucleotide sequence reads as follows: TGCAGCGTTGAAGTGGCTCTAGGGAACACTGAAGCTTTCTTT. Its translation reads: CSVEVALGNTEAFF.